This note documents a single T cell receptor beta chain sequence. This clone was seen just once. The antigen this receptor binds is unknown. The record has no base qualities; no much larger clone is one base away. These data belong to a study of beta chain features in type 1 diabetes (dated by TCRdb to between 2017 and 2018). Study-level background: No differences in mean age, gender distribution, total cell number or subset yield were found between patients and healthy donors. Whereas all 30 or so donors provided naive and central memory subsets, regulatory and stem cell-like memory subsets were isolated from just 8 patients and roughly 8 healthy donors. The study compared TCRB repertoires of sorted circulating CD4+ T cell subsets between recently diagnosed type 1 diabetes patients and matched healthy donors. A total of about 110 million sorted cells were examined across all samples, and the number of cells per subset was strongly correlated with RNA yield. The investigation overall reported the following: Naive, central memory and regulatory TCRB repertoires appeared more similar among patients than among healthy donors. Because cDNA rather than genomic DNA was sequenced, highly expressing activated cells could have been over-represented, although no difference in activation and CD3 levels was found between groups. Only small numbers of individuals were included in the HLA sub-analyses, which left unresolved whether HLA type had any influence on TCRB rearrangement. In all four CD4+ subsets, TCRB CDR3 length was moderately but significantly shorter in type 1 diabetes patients. Fewer insertions and more nucleotide deletions at VDJ recombination sites were observed in patients with type 1 diabetes, implying thymic rearrangement abnormalities. Shorter templates might be favored by PCR, yet because patient and control samples were amplified and corrected together, any such skew would affect both groups equally.

All of the isolated RNA was reverse transcribed with the High Capacity cDNA Reverse Transcription Kit, so expressed TCRB transcripts were sequenced. Naive, central memory and regulatory T cell samples underwent deep immunoSEQ sequencing, averaging about 3.57 million total reads per sample. Sorted cells were lysed in RLT buffer, and RNA was extracted using DNase-treated RNeasy Micro or Mini kits according to cell number. Each cell subset was processed on its own to prevent cross-contamination, while patient and healthy donor samples were processed together. Using the immunoSEQ multiplex PCR, TCRB sequences were amplified from cDNA into 87-bp fragments spanning the CDR3 region. Sequencing of the amplicons was performed on the Illumina HiSeq platform. As for the original processing: Synthetic template baselines were used to correct PCR bias computationally, reads within Hamming distance 2 were collapsed, and singletons that could not be merged were discarded. By aligning reads against IMGT, V, D and J genes, CDR3 length, and insertions or deletions at six rearrangement sites were assigned. Clonotype counts were normalized to sorted cell number within each subset before computing true diversity and Gini coefficients with the tcR R package. The overlap coefficient, calculated on TCRB nucleotide sequences, was used to quantify repertoire sharing. Out-of-frame TCRB sequences from naive cells were analyzed as a proxy for the pre-selection repertoire. TCRdb stores this immuneACCESS table with in-frame sequences only. Part of the clones is absent; in the studies checked, under half of the shortfall reflects unresolved V genes, and no reason is known for the rest. That table gives V, J and clone size, and the DNA gave D and trimming. A total of approximately 470,000 clones appear in this sample, approximately 28% of them only once. The ten top clones hold around 0.065% of the sample.

Each donor gave one peripheral blood draw, about 110 mL on average, collected into heparinised tubes. A BD FACSAria II and a panel including CD45RO, CCR7, CD25, CD127, CD95 and CD27 were used to sort naive, central memory, regulatory and stem cell-like memory CD4+ T cells. Every sorted population had a purity above 95%. Right away, PBMCs were isolated by Lymphoprep density gradient centrifugation and were stained directly, with no culture step. To minimize batch effects, samples were stained and sorted in pairs, one healthy donor with one patient per experiment. Trimming takes 5 bases from V and 9 bases from J, and the germline ends sit 8 bases apart. Looking up the germline V gene yields CDR1 MDHEN and CDR2 SYDVKM. Counted from cysteine to phenylalanine, this CDR3 has 11 amino acids. Left in the record is the CDR3 DNA by itself, 33 bases read in frame from the first base.

The rearranged chain carries TRBV28 and TRBJ1-5; no D segment can be confidently identified. The source of this sequence is a young man in good health. Sequenced material: naive CD4+ T cells from blood. The cell subset or site label for this specimen denotes: true naive CD4+ T cells. The CDR3 region has the sequence CASSGGSPQHF. The base sequence is TGTGCCAGCAGTGGCGGGTCGCCCCAGCATTTT.